The entry below gives a single T cell receptor beta chain sequence along with its context. Its cognate antigen is unknown. Some clones are missing from TCRdb's copy, which holds only in-frame ones; the method was immunoSEQ multiplex PCR. Of over 75,000 clones listed, over 85% are singletons. This entry is derived from a study of T cell responses to AZD1222 COVID-19 vaccine. As for the study in general: Second doses at about 4 or about 12 weeks were pooled.

Study-wide results and limits: Targets within unmutated variant regions were reportedly found for nearly half of spike-specific TCRs. At study baseline, merely five or six AZD1222 recipients were seropositive.

The CDR3 has 14 residues. Germline V gene sequence: CDR1 SGHDT, CDR2 YYEEEE. The V gene lost 0 bases and the J gene lost 2 bases, with 6 bases spanning the gap. This sequence was found in an adult in good health. V gene TRBV5-6 combines with J gene TRBJ2-1; D not resolved. The sequencing used peripheral blood, collected on day 0 of AZD1222 vaccination. The CDR3 DNA reads as TGTGCCAGCAGCTTGGAGTTCACCTACAATGAGCAGTTCTTC. Residues: CASSLEFTYNEQFF.